A selection of T cell receptor beta chains follows, all from one sample in a study of T-cell reconstitution after alpha-beta-depleted transplantation in children. MiXCR, run by TCRdb on the PCR reads, gives a single entry per CDR3 protein. The repertoire holds fewer than 700,000 distinct CDR3 sequences, under 15% seen once, with around 2.2% in the top ten. Sample: PBMCs, mostly from graft donor cells, taken 360 days after TCRalphabeta/CD19-depleted stem cell transplant. The receptors were gathered from a male patient younger than 18 who had a stem cell transplant for acute myeloid leukemia, so the T cells may come from the graft donor. CDR3s include the opening cysteine and the closing phenylalanine or tryptophan. The order of the fields is V gene, D gene, J gene, clone size, CDR3 DNA, CDR3 protein. D genes are given only for firm matches. Expanded clones are given a class, and other clones once, few, many or no size at all.

TRBV25-1,TRBD2,TRBJ2-1,many,TGTGCCAGCAGTGAACCGACTAGCGTCGACAATGAGCAGTTCTTC,CASSEPTSVDNEQFF
TRBV20-1,-,TRBJ2-3,-,TGCAGTGCGGGATTCTGGACTTCAGGGCCGGCAGATACGCAGTATTTT,CSAGFWTSGPADTQYF
TRBV11-2,TRBD2,TRBJ2-1,few,TGTGCCAGCAGCCTCCTGCGGACTAGCGGGGTATCCTACAATGAGCAGTTCTTC,CASSLLRTSGVSYNEQFF
TRBV24-1,-,TRBJ2-5,-,TGTGCCACCAGTAACGGACCCCTACAAGAGACCCAGTACTTC,CATSNGPLQETQYF
TRBV7-2,-,TRBJ1-5,-,TGTGCCAGCAGCTTAAGCAGGGTCAATCAGCCCCAGCATTTT,CASSLSRVNQPQHF
TRBV12-3/TRBV12-4,-,TRBJ2-3,many,TGTGCCAGCAGTTTACTTATGCAAGACCGACAAACAGATACGCAGTATTTT,CASSLLMQDRQTDTQYF
TRBV7-3,-,TRBJ2-1,-,TGTGCCAGCAGCCCACGGCTCGGGGGCAATGAGCAGTTCTTC,CASSPRLGGNEQFF
TRBV12-3/TRBV12-4,TRBD2,TRBJ2-7,many,TGTGCCAGCAGTCTAGGACTAGTCTACGAGCAGTACTTC,CASSLGLVYEQYF
TRBV27,TRBD1,TRBJ2-5,-,TGTGCCAGCAGTACCCGACAGGGGGGTGAGACCCAGTACTTC,CASSTRQGGETQYF
TRBV20-1,TRBD2,TRBJ2-7,-,TGCAGTGCTGGCTATCCGGGACTAGCACCCGAGCAGTACTTC,CSAGYPGLAPEQYF
TRBV20-1,-,TRBJ2-1,once,TGCAGTGCCAGGCACCGGACCTCCTACAATGAGCAGTTCTTC,CSARHRTSYNEQFF
TRBV24-1,-,TRBJ2-1,many,TGTGCCACCAGTGACTTGACATGGGACAATGAGCAGTTCTTC,CATSDLTWDNEQFF
TRBV20-1,TRBD2,TRBJ2-1,many,TGCAGTGCTAGAGCGTGGACTAGCGGGTACAATGAGCAGTTCTTC,CSARAWTSGYNEQFF
TRBV4-3,TRBD2,TRBJ2-3,many,TGCGCCAGCAGCCAAGGAGCGGGAGGTCCTCGCACAGATACGCAGTATTTT,CASSQGAGGPRTDTQYF
TRBV7-9,-,TRBJ2-7,-,TGTGCCAGCAGCTTAAAGTACTACGAGCAGTACTTC,CASSLKYYEQYF
TRBV7-2,TRBD2,TRBJ2-4,many,TGTGCCAGCAGCTTGGCCGGACTAGCGGGCTTAGCCAAAAACATTCAGTACTTC,CASSLAGLAGLAKNIQYF
TRBV4-2,-,TRBJ2-2,-,TGTGCCAGCAGCCCAGACCGCAGAATAAACACCGGGGAGCTGTTTTTT,CASSPDRRINTGELFF
TRBV7-8,-,TRBJ2-7,-,TGTGCCAGCAACTCTCCGCGGGGAACGCCCTACGAGCAGTACTTC,CASNSPRGTPYEQYF
TRBV28,TRBD2,TRBJ2-1,many,TGTGCCAGCAGACCCCTAGCGGGAGGCTCCTACAATGAGCAGTTCTTC,CASRPLAGGSYNEQFF
TRBV20-1,-,TRBJ2-2,many,TGCAGTGCTAAGGGGGTGGACACCGGGGAGCTGTTTTTT,CSAKGVDTGELFF
TRBV14,TRBD1,TRBJ2-7,few,TGTGCCAGCAGCCGGCCCCTGGGGGACAGCTCCTACGAGCAGTACTTC,CASSRPLGDSSYEQYF
TRBV7-2,-,TRBJ2-5,-,TGTGCCACCCGGCTGTCTCGGGGACCCCAAGAGACCCAGTACTTC,CATRLSRGPQETQYF
TRBV4-3,-,TRBJ2-3,few,TGCGCCAGCAGCCAAGATCTGGGACAAATTTACACAGATACGCAGTATTTT,CASSQDLGQIYTDTQYF
TRBV4-3,TRBD2,TRBJ2-5,-,TGCGCCAGCAGCCGGAGCCCGGGGGGGCAAGAGACCCAGTACTTC,CASSRSPGGQETQYF
TRBV9,TRBD1,TRBJ2-1,many,TGTGCCAGCAGCGTAGCCGTCGACAGGGCCTACAATGAGCAGTTCTTC,CASSVAVDRAYNEQFF
TRBV20-1,-,TRBJ2-7,few,TGCAGTGCTAGAGAACCAGGGGAGGGTTACGAGCAGTACTTC,CSAREPGEGYEQYF
TRBV20-1,TRBD2,TRBJ2-7,few,TGCAGTGTTCTAGCGGGAAGGGTCTACGAGCAGTACTTC,CSVLAGRVYEQYF
TRBV20-1,TRBD2,TRBJ2-7,many,TGCAGTGCTAGAGTAGCGGGATGGGAGCAGTACTTC,CSARVAGWEQYF
TRBV6-1,TRBD2,TRBJ2-7,few,TGTGCCAGCAGCCCGATAGCGGGAGGACGCGAGCAGTACTTC,CASSPIAGGREQYF
TRBV10-3,-,TRBJ2-7,few,TGTGCCATCAGTGTATCGGGGGTAGGCTACGAGCAGTACTTC,CAISVSGVGYEQYF
TRBV7-3,TRBD1,TRBJ2-2,-,TGTGCCAGCAGCACCGGACAGGTGAACACCGGGGAGCTGTTTTTT,CASSTGQVNTGELFF
TRBV10-3,-,TRBJ1-1,many,TGTGCCATCAGTGAGAAGCTCGGGGGCACTGAAGCTTTCTTT,CAISEKLGGTEAFF
TRBV12-3/TRBV12-4,TRBD2,TRBJ2-2,-,TGTGCCAGCAGTTTCGGAGGACTAGCGGGTCCGAACACCGGGGAGCTGTTTTTT,CASSFGGLAGPNTGELFF
TRBV28,-,TRBJ2-7,few,TGTGCCAGCAGTTTCCCCCGCTTGACTAGTTTAAGGCCCTACGAGCAGTACTTC,CASSFPRLTSLRPYEQYF
TRBV28,TRBD1,TRBJ1-2,-,TGTGCCAGCAGTTCGGTAACACAGGGGGCCAAAGGGGGAGGCTACACCTTC,CASSSVTQGAKGGGYTF
TRBV29-1,-,TRBJ1-1,few,TGCAGCGTTGGATTTTGGAAGGGCGCTGAAGCTTTCTTT,CSVGFWKGAEAFF
TRBV14,TRBD1,TRBJ1-3,-,TGTGCCAGCAGCCCCCGGACAGGGCAGAGCTCTGGAAACACCATATATTTT,CASSPRTGQSSGNTIYF
TRBV7-7,-,TRBJ2-5,few,TGTGCTAGCAGCTTCGCAGGGCCGTACCAAGAGACCCAGTACTTC,CASSFAGPYQETQYF
TRBV4-3,-,TRBJ1-4,-,TGCGCCAGCAGCCAAGATTTCCCAGACAGAACTAATGAAAAACTGTTTTTT,CASSQDFPDRTNEKLFF
TRBV11-2,-,TRBJ2-7,few,TGTGCCAGCAGCTACAGGGATACAATCTCCTACGAGCAGTACTTC,CASSYRDTISYEQYF
TRBV3-1,TRBD2,TRBJ2-1,-,TGTGCCAGCAGCCAAGGGGTGAGCGGGAGGTGGAATGAGCAGTTCTTC,CASSQGVSGRWNEQFF
TRBV7-8,-,TRBJ2-1,few,TGTGCCAGCAGCTTAGGGACCGCGGACAATGAGCAGTTCTTC,CASSLGTADNEQFF
TRBV3-1,-,TRBJ1-4,-,TGTGCCAGCAGTTCAGTCGAAGAAAAACTGTTTTTT,CASSSVEEKLFF
TRBV5-1,-,TRBJ1-1,few,TGCGCCAGCAGCTTGGGCGGTCCTGGTGAAGCTTTCTTT,CASSLGGPGEAFF
TRBV27,-,TRBJ2-1,many,TGTGCCAGCATTAACCGGGACCCGGGGTACAATGAGCAGTTCTTC,CASINRDPGYNEQFF
TRBV20-1,-,TRBJ1-1,few,TGCAGTGCTAGAGTGCCGGGACGCTCGAACACTGAAGCTTTCTTT,CSARVPGRSNTEAFF
TRBV28,TRBD2,TRBJ2-1,-,TGTGCCAGCAGTTTTAGGGGGGCGCTAGCGGGAGCGGGCTCCTACAATGAGCAGTTCTTC,CASSFRGALAGAGSYNEQFF
TRBV2,-,TRBJ2-5,-,TGTGCCAGCAGTGAAGGCGGCCTGCTCCTGGAGACCCAGTACTTC,CASSEGGLLLETQYF
TRBV28,TRBD1,TRBJ2-5,many,TGTGCCAGCAGTCCACCCTGGACAGGGGAAGTTGAAGAGACCCAGTACTTC,CASSPPWTGEVEETQYF
TRBV11-3,-,TRBJ2-1,-,TGTGCCAGCAGCTTATCTAGCGTGAGGAATGAGCAGTTCTTC,CASSLSSVRNEQFF